The present T cell receptor beta chain was sequenced within a study of T cells expressing NK-cell markers. Study-level information: Eight donors were sequenced, of whom seven were HCMV-seropositive, while the remaining one was HCMV-seronegative. Broader study findings: Of CD8+ T cells, roughly 1.0-8% belonged to dominant NKG2C+ clonotypes in roughly 6 donors. These clonotypes, the leaders elsewhere, also led the CD3+CD56-NKG2C+ fraction in several donors. HCMV specificity of the expanded NKG2C+ T cell clones stayed unclear.

For each CDR3 protein, TCRdb gives one entry from its re-call of the 5' RACE reads, without DNA. The repertoire table contains under 600,000 distinct CDR3 sequences. Turning to this clonotype: Its cognate antigen is unknown.

The CDR3 covers 17 residues. CDR1 SGHRS and CDR2 YFSETQ come from the germline V gene. The chain uses TRBV5-1 and TRBJ2-7; TCRdb's D call of TRBD2 is untestable without DNA. The receptor was isolated from a woman in her fifties or sixties in good health. Sequenced: blood T cells: a sorted CD56 or NKG2C T cell subset, CD4+ or CD8+ T cells, or bulk PBMC T cells (not recorded which). CDR3 loop: CASSHLNGGEGSYEQYF.